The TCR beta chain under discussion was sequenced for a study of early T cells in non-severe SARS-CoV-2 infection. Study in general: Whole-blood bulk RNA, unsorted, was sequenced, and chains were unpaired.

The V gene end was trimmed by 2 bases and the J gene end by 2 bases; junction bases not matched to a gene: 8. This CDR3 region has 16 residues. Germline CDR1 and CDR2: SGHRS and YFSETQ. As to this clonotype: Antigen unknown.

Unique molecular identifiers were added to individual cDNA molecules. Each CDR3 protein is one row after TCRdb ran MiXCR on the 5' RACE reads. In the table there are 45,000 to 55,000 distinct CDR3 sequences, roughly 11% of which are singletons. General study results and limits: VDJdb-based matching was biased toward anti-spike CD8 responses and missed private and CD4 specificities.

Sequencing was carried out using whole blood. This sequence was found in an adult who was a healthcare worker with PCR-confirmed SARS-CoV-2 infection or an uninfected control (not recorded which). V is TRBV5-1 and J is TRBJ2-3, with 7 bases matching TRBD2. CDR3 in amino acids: CASSFGSSGDTDTQYF. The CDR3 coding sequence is TGCGCCAGCAGCTTCGGCTCTAGCGGAGACACAGATACGCAGTATTTT.